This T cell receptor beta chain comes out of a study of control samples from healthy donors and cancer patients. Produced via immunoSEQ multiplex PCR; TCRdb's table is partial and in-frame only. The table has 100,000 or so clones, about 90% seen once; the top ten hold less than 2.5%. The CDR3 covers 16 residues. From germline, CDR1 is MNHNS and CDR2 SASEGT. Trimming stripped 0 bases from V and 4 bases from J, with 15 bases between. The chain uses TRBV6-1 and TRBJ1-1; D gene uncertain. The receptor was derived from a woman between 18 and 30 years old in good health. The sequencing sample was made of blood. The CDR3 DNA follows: TGTGCCAGCAGTGAAGCCGCGGGAGGCGTTGGCACTGAAGCTTTCTTT. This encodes CASSEAAGGVGTEAFF.